This T cell receptor (beta chain) was profiled in a study of blood T cell repertoires in COVID-19. Study-wide context: Sites in the United States, Italy and Spain provided acute and convalescent COVID-19 samples. T cells, B-cell-depleted T cells, or PBMCs provided the cDNA or gDNA that served as material.

The CDR3 is made up of 16 amino acids. Trimming removed 4 bases at V and 3 bases at J, with 18 bases between. CDR1 and CDR2 from the germline V gene are SGDLS and YYNGEE. Under the authors' procedure: It was from reference gene primer amplification that nucleated cell counts were estimated. Sequenced by immunoSEQ multiplex PCR; TCRdb stores in-frame clones only, minus some. V and J calls and clone size are given by that table; D and trimming were obtained from the DNA. Here the sample spans 60,000 or so clones, roughly four fifths being singletons. The chain combines TRBV9 with TRBJ2-3; possible D gene TRBD2, 6 bases. The sequence derives from a man between 60 and 75 years old with acute or convalescent COVID-19. Sample: peripheral blood. The CDR3 bases are TGTGCCAGCAGCTCCCCTCGGCGGGGTTGGACAGATACGCAGTATTTT. Protein product: CASSSPRRGWTDTQYF. Based on the CDR3 plus reference TRBV9 and TRBJ2-3, the full variable domain is DSGVTQTPKHLITATGQRVTLRCSPRSGDLSVYWYQQSLDQGLQFLIQYYNGEERAKGNILERFSAQQFPDLHSELNLSSLELGDSALYFCASSSPRRGWTDTQYFGPGTRLTVL.